A selection of T cell receptor beta chains follows, all from one sample in a study of T-cell memory formation after mild COVID-19. TCRdb analysed the 5' RACE reads with MiXCR anew, one entry per CDR3 protein. This sample carries under 650,000 distinct CDR3 sequences, roughly 18% of them seen once, and the ten largest clones take about 12%. The material sequenced was PBMCs or a T cell subset sorted from them (not recorded which). The receptors were sampled from an adult woman who had mild COVID-19 (a few samples of this study predate the infection). Cell type and time point are not known. CDR3s include the opening cysteine and the closing phenylalanine or tryptophan. The D gene is left open where the match is weak. Only part of the rows carry a size: once, few, many, or a class if the clone is expanded.

>TRBJ1-2|TRBV29-1|few|-
TGCAGCGTTGAAGACTACACGGATCGGGGCTACACCTTC
CSVEDYTDRGYTF
>TRBJ2-5|TRBV5-6|few|-
TGTGCCAGCAGCTTTCAAGAACAAGAGACCCAGTACTTC
CASSFQEQETQYF
>TRBJ2-7|TRBV30|-|TRBD2
TGTGCCTGGAGTACCATGAGGACTAGCGGGAGCGCCCACGAGCAGTACTTC
CAWSTMRTSGSAHEQYF
>TRBJ1-2|TRBV4-2|-|-
TGTGCCAGCAGCCAAAACACGGACAGCTACTATGGCTACACCTTC
CASSQNTDSYYGYTF
>TRBJ1-5|TRBV20-1|-|-
TGCAGTGCTAGACCCGGGGGGATCTATAGCAATCAGCCCCAGCATTTT
CSARPGGIYSNQPQHF
>TRBJ2-2|TRBV7-9|-|-
TGTGCCAGCAGCTTAGGGGCAGGGCTCTACACCGGGGAGCTGTTTTTT
CASSLGAGLYTGELFF
>TRBJ2-7|TRBV9|few|TRBD2
TGTGCCAGCAGCGTAGGTAGCGGGGGGGCCAACGAGCAGTACTTC
CASSVGSGGANEQYF
>TRBJ2-1|TRBV23-1|few|-
TGCGCCAGCAGTTGGAGAACAGGGCGGAACAATGAGCAGTTCTTC
CASSWRTGRNNEQFF
>TRBJ1-5|TRBV4-1|-|-
TGCGCCAGCAGCCAAGTGGTTGTGGGGAATCAGCCCCAGCATTTT
CASSQVVVGNQPQHF
>TRBJ2-3|TRBV3-1|-|-
TGTGCCAGCAATTTAAGGGGCCAAGATACGCAGTATTTT
CASNLRGQDTQYF
>TRBJ1-1|TRBV5-1|many|-
TGTGCCAGCAGTTTTGAGGGGACTGAAGCTTTCTTT
CASSFEGTEAFF
>TRBJ2-3|TRBV9|few|-
TGTGCCAGCAGCCTCGCCCTGACGGGCACAGATACGCAGTATTTT
CASSLALTGTDTQYF